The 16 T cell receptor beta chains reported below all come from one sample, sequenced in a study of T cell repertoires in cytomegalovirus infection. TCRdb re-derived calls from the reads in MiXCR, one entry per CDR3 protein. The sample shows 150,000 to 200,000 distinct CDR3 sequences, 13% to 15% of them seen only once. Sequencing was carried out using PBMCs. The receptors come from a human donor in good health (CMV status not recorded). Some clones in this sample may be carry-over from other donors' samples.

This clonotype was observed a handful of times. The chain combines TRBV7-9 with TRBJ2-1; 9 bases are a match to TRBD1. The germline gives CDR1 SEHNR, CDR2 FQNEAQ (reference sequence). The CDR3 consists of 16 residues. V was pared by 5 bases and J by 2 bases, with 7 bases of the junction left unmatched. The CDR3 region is CASSPRRQGAYNEQFF. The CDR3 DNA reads TGTGCCAGCAGCCCAAGGCGACAGGGGGCCTACAATGAGCAGTTCTTC.

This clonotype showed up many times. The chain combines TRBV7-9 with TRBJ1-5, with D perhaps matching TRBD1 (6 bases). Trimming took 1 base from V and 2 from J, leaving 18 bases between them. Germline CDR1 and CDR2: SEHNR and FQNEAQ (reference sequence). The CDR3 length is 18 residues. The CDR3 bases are TGTGCCAGCAGCTTAGACGGAGGGGGGGATATTGGCAATCAGCCCCAGCATTTT. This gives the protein CASSLDGGGDIGNQPQHF.

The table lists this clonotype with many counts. The CDR3, as DNA: TGTGCCAGCAGCACGGGACAGGTGGGCTCCTACGAGCAGTACTTC. Protein product: CASSTGQVGSYEQYF. The chain links TRBV7-2 to TRBJ2-7; 8 positions match TRBD1. The CDR3 is made up of 15 amino acids. The junction had 6 bases not matched to a gene; V was cut back by 5 bases and J by 0 bases. The germline gives CDR1 SGHTA, CDR2 FQGNSA. Combining the CDR3 with reference TRBV7-2 and TRBJ2-7 gives the whole variable domain GAGVSQSPSNKVTEKGKDVELRCDPISGHTALYWYRQSLGQGLEFLIYFQGNSAPDKSGLPSDRFSAERTGGSVSTLTIQRTQQEDSAVYLCASSTGQVGSYEQYFGPGTRLTVT.

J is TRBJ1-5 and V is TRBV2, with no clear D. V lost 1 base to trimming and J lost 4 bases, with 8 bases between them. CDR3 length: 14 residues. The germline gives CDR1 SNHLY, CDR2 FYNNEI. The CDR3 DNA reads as TGTGCCAGCAGTGAAGGGACGAAGAATCAGCCCCAGCATTTT. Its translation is CASSEGTKNQPQHF.

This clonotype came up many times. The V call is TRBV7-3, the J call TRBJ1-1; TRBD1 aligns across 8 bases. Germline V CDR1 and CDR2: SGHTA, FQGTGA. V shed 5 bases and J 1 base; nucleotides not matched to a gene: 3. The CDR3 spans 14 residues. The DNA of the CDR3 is TGTGCCAGCAGCGCCGGACAGGGGAACACTGAAGCTTTCTTT. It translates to CASSAGQGNTEAFF.

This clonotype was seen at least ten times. The CDR3, as DNA: TGTGCCAGCAGCTTTGGGACAAGATACAATGAGCAGTTCTTC. It yields the protein CASSFGTRYNEQFF. The chain combines TRBV7-2 with TRBJ2-1; TRBD1 is a possible D gene (6 bases). Germline CDR1 and CDR2: SGHTA and FQGNSA. The CDR3 spans 14 residues. Trimming took off 3 bases at V and 4 bases at J, with 10 bases between the two ends.

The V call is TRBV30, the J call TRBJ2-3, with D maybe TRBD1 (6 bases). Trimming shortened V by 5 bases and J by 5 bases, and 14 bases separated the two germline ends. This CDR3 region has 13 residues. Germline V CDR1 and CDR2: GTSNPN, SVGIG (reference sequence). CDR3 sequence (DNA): TGTGCCTGGGGAGACAGGCAACAAGATACGCAGTATTTT. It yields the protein CAWGDRQQDTQYF.

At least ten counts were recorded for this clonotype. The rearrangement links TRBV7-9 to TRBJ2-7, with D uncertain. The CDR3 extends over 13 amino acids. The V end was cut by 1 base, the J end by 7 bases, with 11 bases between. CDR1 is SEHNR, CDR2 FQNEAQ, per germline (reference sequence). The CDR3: CASSLVVVPEQYF. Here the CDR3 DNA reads TGTGCCAGCAGCTTAGTCGTGGTTCCGGAGCAGTACTTC.

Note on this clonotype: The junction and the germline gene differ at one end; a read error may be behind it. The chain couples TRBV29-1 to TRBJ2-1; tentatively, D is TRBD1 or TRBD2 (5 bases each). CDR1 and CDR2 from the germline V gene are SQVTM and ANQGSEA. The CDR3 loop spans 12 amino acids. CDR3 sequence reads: CSALTRGNEQSF. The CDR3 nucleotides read TGCAGCGCTTTGACGAGGGGTAATGAGCAGTCCTTC.

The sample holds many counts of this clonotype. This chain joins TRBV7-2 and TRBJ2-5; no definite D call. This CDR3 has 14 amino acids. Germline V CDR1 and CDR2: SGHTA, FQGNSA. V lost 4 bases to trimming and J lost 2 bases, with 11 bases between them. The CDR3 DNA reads TGTGCCAGCAGCTCCAAAGGCCGGCAAGAGACCCAGTACTTC. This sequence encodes CASSSKGRQETQYF.

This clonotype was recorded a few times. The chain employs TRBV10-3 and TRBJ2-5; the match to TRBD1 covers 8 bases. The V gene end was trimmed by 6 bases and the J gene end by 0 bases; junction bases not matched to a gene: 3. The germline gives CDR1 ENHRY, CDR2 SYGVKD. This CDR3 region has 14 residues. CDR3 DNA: TGTGCCATCAGCGGGGGACAGGACCAAGAGACCCAGTACTTC. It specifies CAISGGQDQETQYF.

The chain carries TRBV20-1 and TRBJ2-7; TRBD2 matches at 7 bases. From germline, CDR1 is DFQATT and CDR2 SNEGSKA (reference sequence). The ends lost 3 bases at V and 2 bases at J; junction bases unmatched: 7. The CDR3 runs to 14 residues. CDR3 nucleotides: TGCAGTGCTAGGGCGGGGCGGGAGCCCTACGAGCAGTACTTC. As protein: CSARAGREPYEQYF.

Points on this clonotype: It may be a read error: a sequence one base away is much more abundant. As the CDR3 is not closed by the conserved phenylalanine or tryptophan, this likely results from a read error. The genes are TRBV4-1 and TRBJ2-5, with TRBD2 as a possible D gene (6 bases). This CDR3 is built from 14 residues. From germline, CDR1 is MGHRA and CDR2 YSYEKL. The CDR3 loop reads CASSQVSGTETQYL. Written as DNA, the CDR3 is TGTGCCAGCAGCCAAGTATCCGGGACTGAGACCCAGTACCTC.

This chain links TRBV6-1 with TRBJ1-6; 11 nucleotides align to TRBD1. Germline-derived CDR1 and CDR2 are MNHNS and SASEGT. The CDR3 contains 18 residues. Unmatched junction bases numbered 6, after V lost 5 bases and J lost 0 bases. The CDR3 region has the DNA TGTGCCAGCAGTTATGGACAGGGGGCGAGCTCCTATAATTCACCCCTCCACTTT. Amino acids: CASSYGQGASSYNSPLHF.

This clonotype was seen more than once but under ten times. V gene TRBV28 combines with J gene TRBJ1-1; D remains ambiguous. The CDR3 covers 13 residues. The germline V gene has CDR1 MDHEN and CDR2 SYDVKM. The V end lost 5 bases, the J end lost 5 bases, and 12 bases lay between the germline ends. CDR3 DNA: TGTGCCAGCAGTCCTATTTCGGTGACTGAAGCTTTCTTT. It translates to CASSPISVTEAFF.

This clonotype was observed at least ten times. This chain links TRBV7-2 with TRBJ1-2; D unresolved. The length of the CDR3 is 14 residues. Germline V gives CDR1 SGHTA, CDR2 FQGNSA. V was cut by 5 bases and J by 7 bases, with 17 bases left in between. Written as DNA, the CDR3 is TGTGCCAGCAGCCACAACTCAGGAACGCGTGGCTACACCTTC. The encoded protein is CASSHNSGTRGYTF. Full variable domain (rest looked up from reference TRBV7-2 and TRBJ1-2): GAGVSQSPSNKVTEKGKDVELRCDPISGHTALYWYRQSLGQGLEFLIYFQGNSAPDKSGLPSDRFSAERTGGSVSTLTIQRTQQEDSAVYLCASSHNSGTRGYTFGSGTRLTVV.